A single sample gave rise to the 15 T cell receptor beta chains below, sequenced in a study of T cell repertoires in cytomegalovirus infection. No antigen has been identified for these receptors. TCRdb reprocessed the reads with MiXCR, giving one entry per CDR3 protein. Seen here are 100,000 or so distinct CDR3 sequences, approximately 45% observed once, and the top ten hold roughly 74%. The sample here was CD8+ T cells from cultured PBMCs, taken from culture after CMV antigen stimulation. The receptors were gathered from a human donor in good health (CMV status not recorded). Some clones in this sample may be carry-over from other donors' samples.

A few counts support this clonotype. This CDR3 is CASGVVSEAFF. The CDR3 nucleotides read TGTGCCAGCGGGGTGGTCTCTGAAGCTTTCTTT. The rearrangement uses TRBV5-4 and TRBJ1-1, with unresolved D. V lost 7 bases, J lost 6 bases, and 10 bases lay in between. Germline assignment: CDR1 SGHNT and CDR2 YYREEE (reference sequence). This CDR3 region has 11 residues.

This clonotype was seen at least ten times. J is TRBJ2-1 and V is TRBV24-1, with D possibly called TRBD1 or TRBD2 (5 bases each). The V gene lost 2 bases and the J gene lost 6 bases, with 19 bases spanning the gap. There are 17 residues in the CDR3. Germline lookup yields CDR1 KGHDR and CDR2 SFDVKD. This CDR3 reads CATSDYSASGLCNEQFF. Here the CDR3 DNA reads TGTGCCACCAGTGATTACAGCGCGTCGGGGCTTTGCAATGAGCAGTTCTTC.

This clonotype has more than one count but fewer than ten. J is TRBJ2-6 and V is TRBV7-9, with D hard to call. The germline V gene has CDR1 SEHNR and CDR2 FQNEAQ (reference sequence). This CDR3 has 16 amino acids. Trimming pared 5 bases from V and 0 bases from J, leaving 11 bases between. The chain's CDR3 is CASSLETFSGANVLTF. CDR3 nucleotide sequence: TGTGCCAGCAGCCTAGAGACCTTCTCTGGGGCCAACGTCCTGACTTTC.

The chain has TRBV5-4 and TRBJ2-1; TRBD2 might be the D (7 bases). CDR3 length: 15 amino acids. The germline V gene encodes CDR1 SGHNT and CDR2 YYREEE (reference sequence). V was pared by 2 bases and J by 2 bases, with 11 bases between. DNA for the CDR3: TGTGCCAGCAGCTTCACGGGGGGCGCCTACAATGAGCAGTTCTTC. It encodes CASSFTGGAYNEQFF.

This chain links TRBV28 with TRBJ1-6, with a tentative D call TRBD1 (5 bases). The V end lost 6 bases, the J end lost 9 bases, and 18 bases lay between the germline ends. The CDR3 is 15 residues long. Germline V gene sequence: CDR1 MDHEN, CDR2 SYDVKM. The CDR3 coding sequence is TGTGCCAGCAGCTCACGCAGGGAAATCTCTTCACCCCTCCACTTT. Its protein product is CASSSRREISSPLHF.

This chain uses TRBV19 with TRBJ2-7, with D possibly being TRBD1 (6 bases). The V end lost 2 bases, the J end lost 4 bases, and 9 bases lay between the germline ends. Germline CDR1 is LNHDA and CDR2 is SQIVND (reference sequence). The CDR3 length is 13 residues. CDR3 in amino acids: CASSISGEYEQYF. DNA of the CDR3: TGTGCCAGTAGTATATCAGGGGAGTACGAGCAGTACTTC.

This chain links TRBV7-9 with TRBJ2-7, with D hard to call. The CDR3 is made up of 15 amino acids. Trimming removed 4 bases from V and 0 bases from J, with 13 bases in between. CDR1 and CDR2 (germline): SEHNR, FQNEAQ (reference sequence). The CDR3 bases are TGTGCCAGCAGCTCGGTCGGGCCCCCCTCCTACGAGCAGTACTTC. Its protein is CASSSVGPPSYEQYF.

This clonotype was counted a few times. V gene TRBV7-9 combines with J gene TRBJ2-1; 8 bases are shared with TRBD1. Looked up from germline, CDR1 is SEHNR and CDR2 is FQNEAQ (reference sequence). CDR3 length: 17 amino acids. The V gene end was trimmed by 4 bases and the J gene end by 10 bases; junction bases not matched to a gene: 18. CDR3 region: CASSSTAGTGYPLEQFF. CDR3 DNA sequence: TGTGCCAGCAGCTCGACCGCCGGGACAGGCTACCCTTTGGAGCAGTTCTTC.

The chain employs TRBV24-1 and TRBJ2-3; 11 bases align to TRBD2. This CDR3 region has 17 residues. The ends lost 3 bases at V and 6 bases at J; junction bases unmatched: 10. The germline V gene has CDR1 KGHDR and CDR2 SFDVKD. DNA of the CDR3: TGTGCCACCAGTGATAACGCTAGCGGGGGGCCTGGGGATACGCAGTATTTT. Translation gives CATSDNASGGPGDTQYF.

The chain links TRBV27 to TRBJ1-2; 7 nucleotides match TRBD1. The CDR3 is 14 residues long. Germline V gives CDR1 MNHEY, CDR2 SMNVEV (reference sequence). V shed 5 bases and J 5 bases; nucleotides not matched to a gene: 8. This chain's CDR3 is CASSPQAGGYGYTF. CDR3 DNA: TGTGCCAGCAGTCCCCAGGCAGGGGGTTATGGCTACACCTTC.

As DNA, the CDR3 is TGTGCCAGCAGCTCCAAAGTAACGAATGAGCAGTTCTTC. This codes for CASSSKVTNEQFF. V and J are TRBV7-9 and TRBJ2-1; D gene uncertain. V lost 4 bases and J lost 7, with 11 bases in between. CDR3 length equals 13 residues. The germline V gene encodes CDR1 SEHNR and CDR2 FQNEAQ (reference sequence).

The genes are TRBV19 and TRBJ1-5; D is perhaps TRBD1 (6 bases). The CDR3 contains 15 residues. Trimming cost V 5 bases and J 4 bases, with 15 bases left between them. Germline V lookup: CDR1 LNHDA, CDR2 SQIVND (reference sequence). CDR3 nucleotides: TGTGCCAGTAGTCCGGGACAAGCCTCAAATCAGCCCCAGCATTTT. Its protein is CASSPGQASNQPQHF.

The rearrangement uses TRBV2 and TRBJ1-5, with 7 positions matching TRBD1. The V gene's germline CDR1 is SNHLY and CDR2 FYNNEI. J lost 4 bases, V lost 3 bases, and 6 bases had no gene match. The CDR3 covers 15 residues. CDR3 DNA sequence: TGTGCCAGCAGTGAGGCAGGGGGATTAAATCAGCCCCAGCATTTT. Translated, it gives CASSEAGGLNQPQHF.

V gene TRBV11-2 combines with J gene TRBJ2-1; 8 nucleotides agree with TRBD1. The V gene's germline CDR1 is SGHAT and CDR2 FQNNGV. V shed 1 base and J 10 bases; nucleotides not matched to a gene: 9. The CDR3 consists of 15 residues. CDR3 sequence reads: CASSLVSGTGEEQFF. The CDR3 nucleotides are TGTGCCAGCAGCTTAGTGAGTGGGACAGGTGAAGAGCAGTTCTTC.

V gene TRBV12-3 or TRBV12-4 combines with J gene TRBJ2-6; no reliable D call. Trimming pared 2 bases from V and 9 bases from J, leaving 11 bases between. CDR3 length: 14 residues. Here the CDR3 reads CASSLTAPVNVLTF. As DNA, the CDR3 is TGTGCCAGCAGTTTAACGGCCCCTGTCAACGTCCTGACTTTC.